A single sample gave rise to the 26 T cell receptor beta chains below, sequenced in a study of T cell responses to AZD1222 COVID-19 vaccine. Measured with immunoSEQ multiplex PCR; TCRdb has only the in-frame clones, and not every one. Found here are about 150,000 clones, approximately 91% of them singletons; the top ten hold roughly 1.3%. The specimen was peripheral blood, collected 28 days after the second AZD1222 dose. The source is an adult who received the AZD1222 COVID-19 vaccine.

The chain couples TRBV12-3 or TRBV12-4 to TRBJ2-7; no definite D call. V was clipped by 6 bases and J by 4 bases, with 10 bases between them. The CDR3 contains 12 residues. The CDR3 protein is CASRGSSYEQYF. DNA for the CDR3: TGTGCCAGCAGGGGATCCAGTTACGAGCAGTACTTC.

The chain joins TRBV3-1 (or the pseudogene TRBV3-2) to TRBJ1-2; 9 bases line up with TRBD1. V was clipped by 2 bases and J by 3 bases; unmatched bases: 1. This CDR3 is 14 amino acids long. Germline V gene sequence: CDR1 LGHDT, CDR2 YNNKEL (reference sequence). The CDR3 DNA follows: TGTGCCAGCAGCCAAAGGACAGGGGACTATGGCTACACCTTC. Translated: CASSQRTGDYGYTF.

The V gene is TRBV18, the J gene TRBJ1-1; D not certain. The V gene lost 2 bases and the J gene lost 2 bases, with 9 bases spanning the gap. The V gene's germline CDR1 is KGHSH and CDR2 LQKENI. This CDR3 has 14 amino acids. The CDR3 region has the DNA TGTGCCAGCTCACCATACTACGGAAACACTGAAGCTTTCTTT. This codes for CASSPYYGNTEAFF.

The chain recombines TRBV12-3 or TRBV12-4 with TRBJ2-7; D is ambiguous. CDR3 length: 13 amino acids. V lost 3 bases, J lost 2 bases, and 8 bases lay in between. CDR3 DNA sequence: TGTGCCAGCAGTTTCGCAATAGCCTACGAGCAGTACTTC. This gives the protein CASSFAIAYEQYF.

The rearrangement joins TRBV2 to TRBJ2-5; D ambiguous. V was shortened by 3 bases and J by 4 bases, with 6 bases between the two germline ends. Germline values: CDR1 SNHLY, CDR2 FYNNEI. The CDR3 spans 12 residues. CDR3 region: CASSDWGETQYF. The DNA for the CDR3 is TGTGCCAGCAGTGATTGGGGAGAGACCCAGTACTTC.

The CDR3 bases are TGTGCCAGCTCACCGTTAGCCTATGGCTACACCTTC. This encodes CASSPLAYGYTF. The chain combines TRBV18 with TRBJ1-2; D remains ambiguous. The V gene lost 3 bases and the J gene lost 4 bases, with 6 bases spanning the gap. CDR1 and CDR2 (germline): KGHSH, LQKENI. The CDR3 consists of 12 residues.

The rearrangement uses TRBV7-4 and TRBJ2-3; 12 nucleotides agree with TRBD2. Unmatched junction bases numbered 9, after V lost 1 base and J lost 4 bases. This CDR3 has 18 residues. The V gene's germline CDR1 is SGHVT and CDR2 SQSDAQ. The CDR3 bases are TGTGCCAGCAGCTTAGGTTGGCTAGCGGGGGGGCGCGCAGATACGCAGTATTTT. Translating it yields CASSLGWLAGGRADTQYF.

The chain recombines TRBV6-5 with TRBJ2-7; 10 nucleotides align to TRBD1. The germline V gene has CDR1 MNHEY and CDR2 SVGAGI. This CDR3 is 14 amino acids long. Trimming removed 6 bases from V and 6 bases from J; junction bases left unmatched: 8. The CDR3 loop is CASSLVTGGFEQYF. CDR3 sequence (DNA): TGTGCCAGCAGCCTCGTGACAGGGGGCTTCGAGCAGTACTTC.

The chain joins TRBV5-4 to TRBJ2-7; D is uncertain. V was shortened by 3 bases and J by 3 bases, with 13 bases between the two germline ends. The CDR3 sequence is 14 residues long. Germline V lookup: CDR1 SGHNT, CDR2 YYREEE (reference sequence). DNA for the CDR3: TGTGCCAGCAGCTCTCAGACTGGAAACTACGAGCAGTACTTC. Protein product: CASSSQTGNYEQYF.

The chain recombines TRBV7-9 with TRBJ1-1, with TRBD1 identical over 9 bases. The trim removed 6 bases at V and 1 base at J, leaving 6 bases unmatched. The CDR3 contains 15 residues. From germline, CDR1 is SEHNR and CDR2 FQNEAQ (reference sequence). CDR3 bases: TGTGCCAGCAGGGACAGGGGTCCCACGAACACTGAAGCTTTCTTT. It codes for CASRDRGPTNTEAFF.

V is TRBV19 and J is TRBJ1-5, with D possibly matching TRBD1 (5 bases). CDR1 is LNHDA and CDR2 is SQIVND in the germline V gene (reference sequence). Deletions cut 5 bases from V and 1 base from J, with 9 bases between. The CDR3 loop spans 14 amino acids. DNA of the CDR3: TGTGCCAGTAGTTGGGGGGACAGCAATCAGCCCCAGCATTTT. It translates to CASSWGDSNQPQHF.

This clone was picked up one time. The rearrangement joins TRBV13 to TRBJ1-5; no definite D call. This CDR3 has 13 residues. Per germline, CDR1 PRHDT and CDR2 FYEKMQ (reference sequence). Trimming stripped 1 base from V and 4 bases from J, with 5 bases between. The DNA for the CDR3 is TGTGCCAGCAGCTTAGCGGCGAATCAGCCCCAGCATTTT. Amino acid sequence: CASSLAANQPQHF.

V gene TRBV6-4 combines with J gene TRBJ1-6; D gene unclear. This CDR3 is built from 11 residues. Germline CDR1 is MRHNA and CDR2 is SNTAGT. V lost 2 bases and J lost 14, with 7 bases in between. This CDR3 reads CASSDGGTLHF. CDR3 nucleotide sequence: TGTGCCAGCAGTGACGGAGGCACCCTCCACTTT.

This clone was found once. The V gene is TRBV19, the J gene TRBJ1-2; TRBD1 matches at 11 bases. The V gene's germline CDR1 is LNHDA and CDR2 SQIVND (reference sequence). V dropped 6 bases and J dropped 4; count of bases not matched to a gene: 10. The CDR3 sequence is 16 residues long. The chain's CDR3 is CASSMEGTGGLYGYTF. CDR3 in DNA: TGTGCCAGTAGCATGGAAGGGACAGGGGGTCTCTATGGCTACACCTTC. The full variable domain, completed using reference TRBV19 and TRBJ1-2, is DGGITQSPKYLFRKEGQNVTLSCEQNLNHDAMYWYRQDPGQGLRLIYYSQIVNDFQKGDIAEGYSVSREKKESFPLTVTSAQKNPTAFYLCASSMEGTGGLYGYTFGSGTRLTVV.

The rearrangement links TRBV14 to TRBJ2-2; D is possibly TRBD1 (6 bases). The germline CDR1 and CDR2 sequences are SGHDN and FVKESK. The CDR3 has 13 amino acids. V lost 7 bases and J lost 0, with 6 bases in between. CDR3 residues: CASNRANTGELFF. CDR3 in DNA: TGTGCCAGCAACAGGGCGAACACCGGGGAGCTGTTTTTT.

The chain combines TRBV9 with TRBJ1-3; D is ambiguous. V lost 4 bases and J 3 bases, leaving 11 bases between the germline ends. Germline V CDR1 and CDR2: SGDLS, YYNGEE. This CDR3 has 14 amino acids. CDR3 nucleotide sequence: TGTGCCAGCAGCCCATTGACGGTTGGAAACACCATATATTTT. This gives the protein CASSPLTVGNTIYF.

The rearrangement links TRBV3-1 (or the pseudogene TRBV3-2) to TRBJ1-6, with 8 bases lining up with TRBD1. Per germline, CDR1 LGHDT and CDR2 YNNKEL (reference sequence). This CDR3 has 12 residues. The junction had 3 bases not matched to a gene; V was cut back by 5 bases and J by 12 bases. CDR3 in amino acids: CASSDRGQPLHF. CDR3 coding DNA: TGTGCCAGCAGCGACAGGGGCCAACCCCTCCACTTT.

The chain recombines TRBV28 with TRBJ2-1; 8 bases are a match to TRBD2. The CDR3 is 16 residues long. Germline CDR1 is MDHEN and CDR2 is SYDVKM. V dropped 3 bases and J dropped 6; count of bases not matched to a gene: 10. The CDR3 reads CASSFRDSREGNEQFF. CDR3 nucleotide sequence: TGTGCCAGCAGTTTCCGGGACTCCCGGGAGGGCAATGAGCAGTTCTTC.

This chain uses TRBV9 with TRBJ2-2, with D tentatively TRBD2 (6 bases). From germline, CDR1 is SGDLS and CDR2 YYNGEE. This CDR3 is 14 amino acids long. V was clipped by 0 bases and J by 6 bases, with 9 bases between them. The CDR3 reads CASSVGGIPGELFF. The CDR3 nucleotides read TGTGCCAGCAGCGTAGGCGGGATCCCCGGGGAGCTGTTTTTT.

V usage is TRBV4-1 and J usage is TRBJ1-4; TRBD1 might be the D (5 bases). This CDR3 has 14 amino acids. The germline gives CDR1 MGHRA, CDR2 YSYEKL. Trimming took off 6 bases at V and 7 bases at J, with 15 bases between the two ends. The CDR3 protein is CASRDREGFEKLFF. For the CDR3, the DNA is TGCGCCAGCAGAGACAGAGAGGGATTTGAAAAACTGTTTTTT.

V gene TRBV5-1 combines with J gene TRBJ1-6; no reliable D call. V shed 0 bases and J shed 0 bases, with 7 bases lying between them. The CDR3 contains 16 residues. Per germline, CDR1 SGHRS and CDR2 YFSETQ. As DNA, the CDR3 is TGCGCCAGCAGCTTGGAGGCTCTCTCCTATAATTCACCCCTCCACTTT. Its protein is CASSLEALSYNSPLHF.

The chain uses TRBV19 and TRBJ1-5; D not resolved. Germline CDR1 reads LNHDA; CDR2 reads SQIVND (reference sequence). The V and J ends lost 10 bases and 4 bases respectively, with 14 bases between them. This CDR3 has 13 residues. DNA for the CDR3: TGTGCCACCCGACTCGACCTAAATCAGCCCCAGCATTTT. Its translation: CATRLDLNQPQHF.

The chain carries TRBV11-2 and TRBJ1-2; D is ambiguous. This CDR3 has 15 amino acids. Germline values: CDR1 SGHAT, CDR2 FQNNGV. The V gene lost 3 bases and the J gene lost 3 bases, with 14 bases spanning the gap. This chain's CDR3 is CASSFGFTTDYGYTF. The CDR3 bases are TGTGCCAGCAGCTTCGGCTTTACAACAGACTATGGCTACACCTTC.

This chain uses TRBV4-3 with TRBJ1-2; unclear D gene. The CDR3 runs 14 residues. Germline V lookup: CDR1 LGHNA, CDR2 YSLEER. V was pared by 0 bases and J by 5 bases, with 10 bases between. The CDR3 nucleotides are TGCGCCAGCAGCCAAGATTTCGTTGCGTATGGCTACACCTTC. It is translated as CASSQDFVAYGYTF.

The chain employs TRBV9 and TRBJ1-2; TRBD1 matches 8 bases. The CDR3 has 15 residues. In germline, CDR1 is SGDLS, CDR2 YYNGEE. V was pared by 4 bases and J by 3 bases, with 8 bases of the junction left unmatched. In DNA form, the CDR3 reads TGTGCCAGCAGCCTATGGACAGGGTTGGACTATGGCTACACCTTC. Amino acid sequence: CASSLWTGLDYGYTF.

This chain joins TRBV5-1 and TRBJ2-5; D is unresolved. Germline-derived CDR1 and CDR2 are SGHRS and YFSETQ. This CDR3 region has 13 residues. V was cut by 1 base and J by 4 bases, with 8 bases left in between. The DNA of the CDR3 is TGCGCCAGCAGCTTGTACGCAAGAGAGACCCAGTACTTC. Encoded protein: CASSLYARETQYF.